These 30 T cell receptor beta chains were all obtained from the same sample, sequenced in a study of T cell repertoires in cytomegalovirus infection. TCRdb re-analysed the reads in MiXCR, keeping a single row per CDR3 protein. The table lists more than 400,000 distinct CDR3 sequences, 26% of them singletons. Specimen: PBMCs. The receptor source for this set is a human donor in good health (CMV status not recorded). Some clones in this sample may be carry-over from other donors' samples.

The chain is built from TRBV19 and TRBJ2-1; perhaps TRBD2 as D (6 bases). The CDR3 extends over 17 amino acids. V shed 6 bases and J shed 6 bases, with 24 bases lying between them. The V gene's germline CDR1 is LNHDA and CDR2 SQIVND (reference sequence). CDR3: CASRGGTGTTSINEQFF. The CDR3, as DNA: TGTGCCAGTAGAGGAGGGACCGGGACCACCTCGATCAATGAGCAGTTCTTC.

This clonotype has a single count. The chain is built from TRBV7-6 and TRBJ2-1, with 9 bases identical to TRBD2. The germline V gene has CDR1 SGHVS and CDR2 FNYEAQ. The CDR3 runs 15 residues. The ends lost 1 base at V and 9 bases at J; junction bases unmatched: 7. In DNA form, the CDR3 reads TGTGCCAGCAGCTTAGTTGGCGGGAGGGCCGCTGAGCAGTTCTTC. Protein product: CASSLVGGRAAEQFF.

This clonotype was observed at least ten times. The DNA of the CDR3 is TGTGCCAGCAGCACGTCGACAGGGGGTGGCATGTACGTC. The encoded protein is CASSTSTGGGMYV. The J gene is TRBJ2-7, the V gene TRBV7-2; TRBD1 aligns across 9 bases. Germline lookup yields CDR1 SGHTA and CDR2 FQGNSA. The CDR3 is 13 residues long. J was trimmed by 12 bases and V by 5 bases; bases with no gene match: 11.

This clonotype was recorded a few times. The genes are TRBV12-3 or TRBV12-4 and TRBJ1-3; D gene uncertain. Trimming cost V 7 bases and J 6 bases, with 16 bases left between them. The CDR3 has 14 residues. The CDR3 protein is CASILLDRENTIYF. The CDR3 bases are TGTGCCAGCATCCTATTAGATCGGGAAAACACCATATATTTT.

This chain uses TRBV10-2 with TRBJ1-5; D not resolved. The CDR3 contains 13 residues. Germline-derived CDR1 and CDR2 are WSHSY and SAAADI. V dropped 6 bases and J dropped 6 bases, with 12 bases sitting between them. The CDR3: CASREVLGQPQHF. For the CDR3, the DNA is TGCGCCAGCAGGGAGGTCTTGGGTCAGCCCCAGCATTTT.

This clonotype was seen a few times. In nucleotides, the CDR3 is TGCGCCAGCAGCCAAGGTACTAGCGGGAGTCCCTACGAGCAGTACTTC. Encoded protein: CASSQGTSGSPYEQYF. The rearrangement joins TRBV4-1 to TRBJ2-7, with 11 bases lining up with TRBD2. The trim removed 1 base at V and 2 bases at J, leaving 4 bases unmatched. Looked up from germline, CDR1 is MGHRA and CDR2 is YSYEKL. This CDR3 comprises 16 residues.

V and J are TRBV18 and TRBJ2-1, with 14 bases identical to TRBD2. Trimming took 5 bases from V and 7 from J; bases not matched to a gene: 10. Per the germline V gene, CDR1 is KGHSH and CDR2 is LQKENI. The CDR3 consists of 17 residues. The CDR3 spells CASSAGLAGDGGNEQFF. CDR3 coding DNA: TGTGCCAGCTCAGCGGGACTAGCGGGAGATGGCGGAAATGAGCAGTTCTTC.

This chain connects TRBV5-1 to TRBJ1-1, with TRBD1 matching 7 bases. V lost 1 base to trimming and J lost 3 bases; unmatched junction nucleotides: 9. There are 16 residues in the CDR3. The germline V gene encodes CDR1 SGHRS and CDR2 YFSETQ. In DNA form, the CDR3 reads TGCGCCAGCAGCTTGACCCAGACAGGGAGGGACACTGAAGCTTTCTTT. This sequence encodes CASSLTQTGRDTEAFF.

The rearrangement links TRBV29-1 to TRBJ2-1; TRBD1 is a possible D gene (5 bases). Trimming removed 0 bases at V and 3 bases at J, with 12 bases between. Germline CDR1 SQVTM, CDR2 ANQGSEA. This CDR3 has 15 residues. This chain's CDR3 is CSVEDPQTVYNEQFF. The CDR3 nucleotides are TGCAGCGTTGAAGATCCCCAGACAGTCTACAATGAGCAGTTCTTC.

This clonotype was counted between two and nine times. J is TRBJ2-7 and V is TRBV7-2, with 9 bases fitting TRBD2. CDR3 length: 16 residues. The germline V gene encodes CDR1 SGHTA and CDR2 FQGNSA. V lost 5 bases to trimming and J lost 3 bases; unmatched junction nucleotides: 11. The CDR3 is CASSLSLISGGYEQYF. DNA of the CDR3: TGTGCCAGCAGCCTTTCCCTGATTAGCGGGGGCTACGAGCAGTACTTC.

This clonotype was picked up a small number of times. This chain connects TRBV29-1 to TRBJ2-3; 7 bases agree with TRBD2. CDR1 and CDR2 (germline): SQVTM, ANQGSEA. The CDR3 length is 13 residues. V shed 3 bases, J shed 6 bases, and the junction held 6 bases outside the gene matches. CDR3 coding DNA: TGCAGCGTTGACCCCCTAGCGGTGGATACGCAGTATTTT. Protein sequence: CSVDPLAVDTQYF.

The chain is built from TRBV20-1 and TRBJ2-1; D is perhaps TRBD2 (5 bases). The germline V gene has CDR1 DFQATT and CDR2 SNEGSKA (reference sequence). The V end was cut by 3 bases, the J end by 2 bases, with 14 bases between. There are 15 residues in the CDR3. DNA of the CDR3: TGCAGTGCTAGCCCTAGACTACGGACCTACAATGAGCAGTTCTTC. It encodes CSASPRLRTYNEQFF.

This clonotype turned up a few times. The genes are TRBV6-2 or TRBV6-3 and TRBJ2-7, with TRBD2 identical over 8 bases. Trimming cost V 3 bases and J 6 bases; bases outside gene matches: 7. This CDR3 region has 14 residues. The germline gives CDR1 MNHEY, CDR2 SVGEGT. The CDR3 loop is CASSYTGGPVEQYV. CDR3 sequence (DNA): TGTGCCAGCAGTTATACGGGAGGGCCCGTCGAGCAGTACGTC.

The V gene is TRBV6-2 or TRBV6-3, the J gene TRBJ1-2, with a weak D call TRBD1 (5 bases). V was trimmed by 6 bases and J by 8 bases, leaving 19 bases between them. The CDR3 has 14 residues. Germline V gene lookup returns CDR1 MNHEY and CDR2 SVGEGT. Here the CDR3 DNA reads TGTGCCAGCAGCAATGGGGGTACCCCTGTCGGCTACACCTTC. Residues: CASSNGGTPVGYTF.

The rearrangement uses TRBV28 and TRBJ2-7, with 16 nucleotides matching TRBD2. Trimming cost V 8 bases and J 4 bases; bases outside gene matches: 17. The CDR3 loop spans 19 amino acids. In germline, CDR1 is MDHEN, CDR2 SYDVKM. CDR3 sequence reads: CASLGTAGTSGRGGYEQYF. For the CDR3, the DNA is TGTGCCAGCCTTGGGACCGCGGGGACTAGCGGGAGGGGTGGGTACGAGCAGTACTTC.

The J gene is TRBJ1-1, the V gene TRBV19, with no clear D. Trimming left V 7 bases short and J 2 bases short, with 17 bases between. The CDR3 is made up of 15 amino acids. The germline CDR1 and CDR2 sequences are LNHDA and SQIVND (reference sequence). As DNA, the CDR3 is TGTGCCAGTACCCGCACCCGGGCATACAACACTGAAGCTTTCTTT. Translating it yields CASTRTRAYNTEAFF.

The table lists this clonotype with a few counts. The genes are TRBV24-1 and TRBJ2-1; the D gene is possibly TRBD1 (5 bases). V gave up 5 bases and J gave up 4 bases, with 11 bases separating them. The CDR3 runs to 14 residues. Germline V CDR1 and CDR2: KGHDR, SFDVKD. CDR3 DNA: TGTGCCACCAGTGGGGCAGGGCCGTACAATGAGCAGTTCTTC. Its translation is CATSGAGPYNEQFF.

The chain links TRBV10-3 to TRBJ2-1, with 8 bases lining up with TRBD1. Losses at the gene ends were 4 bases for V and 3 bases for J; bases not matched to a gene: 11. The germline V gene encodes CDR1 ENHRY and CDR2 SYGVKD. The CDR3 covers 17 residues. The CDR3 region is CAISAPFGQGIYNEQFF. The CDR3, as DNA: TGTGCCATCAGTGCCCCATTTGGACAGGGAATCTACAATGAGCAGTTCTTC.

The J gene is TRBJ1-6, the V gene TRBV7-8, with D tentatively TRBD1 (6 bases). The V gene's germline CDR1 is SGHVS and CDR2 FQNEAQ. V dropped 1 base and J dropped 9 bases, with 13 bases sitting between them. The CDR3 has 15 amino acids. Written as DNA, the CDR3 is TGTGCCAGCAGCTTAGTTCACAGGGAAGGTTCACCCCTCCACTTT. It translates to CASSLVHREGSPLHF. The whole variable domain, filled in from reference TRBV7-8 and TRBJ1-6, reads GAGVSQSPRYKVAKRGQDVALRCDPISGHVSLFWYQQALGQGPEFLTYFQNEAQLDKSGLPSDRFFAERPEGSVSTLKIQRTQQEDSAVYLCASSLVHREGSPLHFGNGTRLTVT.

The chain couples TRBV7-9 to TRBJ2-5; the D is unclear. CDR3 length: 13 amino acids. V gave up 5 bases and J gave up 3 bases, with 10 bases separating them. Germline V lookup: CDR1 SEHNR, CDR2 FQNEAQ (reference sequence). CDR3 residues: CASSEVGKETQYF. The CDR3 DNA reads TGTGCCAGCAGCGAGGTCGGAAAAGAGACCCAGTACTTC.

The rearrangement links TRBV11-3 to TRBJ2-1; D ambiguous. This CDR3 is built from 16 residues. V gave up 5 bases and J gave up 0 bases, with 14 bases separating them. Germline assignment: CDR1 SGHNT and CDR2 YENEEA. CDR3 bases: TGTGCCAGCAGCAACCCACGACGAGGCTCCTACAATGAGCAGTTCTTC. It codes for CASSNPRRGSYNEQFF.

This clonotype was seen at least ten times. The chain combines TRBV7-2 with TRBJ2-1; D not certain. V was pared by 1 base and J by 0 bases, with 7 bases between. CDR3 length equals 15 residues. Germline CDR1 and CDR2: SGHTA and FQGNSA. For the CDR3, the DNA is TGTGCCAGCAGCTTAGGGCCGACCTCCTACAATGAGCAGTTCTTC. Amino acids: CASSLGPTSYNEQFF.

This clonotype was seen only a few times. The chain couples TRBV11-2 to TRBJ2-2; no firm D call. CDR1 is SGHAT and CDR2 is FQNNGV in the germline V gene. There are 14 residues in the CDR3. V dropped 9 bases and J dropped 4 bases, with 15 bases sitting between them. CDR3 DNA sequence: TGTGCCAGTACTCGAGTTCAAGGCACCGGGGAGCTGTTTTTT. This sequence encodes CASTRVQGTGELFF.

The rearrangement joins TRBV7-2 to TRBJ2-1; 7 nucleotides align to TRBD2. The germline V gene has CDR1 SGHTA and CDR2 FQGNSA. V lost 3 bases, J lost 15 bases, and 11 bases stayed unmatched. There are 13 residues in the CDR3. The CDR3 loop reads CASSLGRGLFGFF. The CDR3 nucleotides are TGTGCCAGCAGCTTGGGGCGGGGGTTGTTTGGGTTCTTC.

The rearrangement joins TRBV20-1 to TRBJ1-2; the match to TRBD1 covers 7 bases. Germline loops: CDR1 DFQATT, CDR2 SNEGSKA (reference sequence). The CDR3 is made up of 14 amino acids. The trim removed 5 bases at V and 5 bases at J, leaving 11 bases unmatched. The CDR3 here is CSASNPGQKYGYTF. The DNA of the CDR3 is TGCAGTGCTTCCAACCCGGGACAGAAATATGGCTACACCTTC.

The V and J genes are TRBV12-3 or TRBV12-4 and TRBJ2-7, with 7 positions matching TRBD2. The CDR3 covers 15 residues. V lost 1 base and J lost 2; bases outside the gene matches: 5. CDR3 sequence: CASSLGSSGTYEQYF. The CDR3 DNA sequence: TGTGCCAGCAGTTTAGGTTCTAGCGGAACCTACGAGCAGTACTTC.

This clonotype was counted a few times. J is TRBJ2-5 and V is TRBV20-1; TRBD1 agrees at 11 bases. CDR1 and CDR2 from the germline V gene are DFQATT and SNEGSKA (reference sequence). The junction had 4 bases not matched to a gene; V was cut back by 3 bases and J by 4 bases. This CDR3 has 14 residues. The CDR3 DNA follows: TGCAGTGCTAGCCCCGGGACAGGGGGAGAGACCCAGTACTTC. Its protein is CSASPGTGGETQYF.

The sample holds a few counts of this clonotype. This rearrangement joins TRBV6-2 or TRBV6-3 to TRBJ2-1, with D possibly called TRBD1 or TRBD2 (5 bases each). The V end lost 7 bases, the J end lost 1 base, and 26 bases lay between the germline ends. The CDR3 is 19 amino acids. CDR1 and CDR2 from the germline V gene are MNHEY and SVGEGT. CDR3 residues: CASNRGTSQFLRSYNEQFF. The CDR3 nucleotides are TGTGCCAGCAACAGAGGGACCAGCCAGTTCCTTAGATCCTACAATGAGCAGTTCTTC.

This chain connects TRBV4-1 to TRBJ2-3, with D hard to call. The V gene's germline CDR1 is MGHRA and CDR2 YSYEKL. The CDR3 loop spans 16 amino acids. The V end was cut by 5 bases, the J end by 0 bases, with 15 bases between. CDR3 in amino acids: CASSYEELISTDTQYF. The CDR3 DNA sequence: TGCGCCAGCAGCTATGAGGAGCTTATAAGCACAGATACGCAGTATTTT.

V is TRBV29-1 and J is TRBJ2-3; 7 nucleotides agree with TRBD2. CDR1 SQVTM and CDR2 ANQGSEA come from the germline V gene. Trimming at V came to 4 bases and at J to 1 base, leaving 8 bases not matched to a gene. The CDR3 runs 15 residues. CDR3: CSVVLSSGRTDTQYF. The CDR3 DNA reads as TGCAGCGTTGTTCTATCTAGCGGTCGCACAGATACGCAGTATTTT.